The subject of this entry is one T cell receptor (beta chain). This record belongs to a study of low-dose radiotherapy and immunotherapy resistance in tumors. The wider study: A total of 6.5 Gy was given to Cohort 1 as 0.5 Gy per fraction every 2 weeks. Cohort 2 was treated with 1 Gy per fraction every two weeks, amounting to 13 Gy across 26 weeks.

CDR1 is MNHGY and CDR2 is SAAAGT in the germline V gene. Trimming took 4 bases from V and 2 from J; bases not matched to a gene: 2. The CDR3 is made up of 13 amino acids. Primers used for first-strand cDNA, a TRAV- and TRBV-specific set, covered both alpha and beta chains. With a constant-region primer and a V-primer adapter, TCRs were subjected to 20 PCR cycles of amplification. mRNA, after isolation, was amplified by in vitro transcription. TCRdb re-analysed the reads in MiXCR, keeping a single row per CDR3 protein. The repertoire has some 10,000 distinct CDR3 sequences, around 72% of them found once; the top ten carry 1.4%.

J is TRBJ2-7 and V is TRBV6-8, with 7 bases that match TRBD2. The receptor was derived from a human donor with advanced metastatic prostate, ovarian, gallbladder or colorectal cancer (not recorded which). This table probably holds off-target reads from a library built for another chain. This CDR3 is CASSSGTTYEQYF. The CDR3 DNA sequence: TGTGCCAGCAGTTCCGGGACTACCTACGAGCAGTACTTC.